One and the same sample provided the 6 T cell receptor beta chains below, sequenced in a study of cytomegalovirus exposure and HLA in healthy donors. The PCR contained 60 Vbeta and 13 Jbeta primers. Clones were read by immunoSEQ multiplex PCR, and TCRdb kept only the in-frame ones, dropping some. The sample has a few hundred thousand clones, roughly 75% seen once; the top ten hold about 1.9%. The specimen sequenced was PBMCs. These receptors came from a woman under 40 in good health and CMV-seronegative.

Here the CDR3 reads CASSSQGTQYF. The CDR3 DNA follows: TGTGCCAGCAGCTCCCAGGGGACCCAGTACTTC. The J gene is TRBJ2-5, the V gene TRBV5-5, with D possibly being TRBD1 (5 bases). This CDR3 is 11 amino acids long. Germline loops: CDR1 SGHKS, CDR2 YYEKEE (reference sequence). Trimming cost V 3 bases and J 7 bases, with 7 bases left between them.

The table lists this clone with a few counts. This chain uses TRBV6-1 with TRBJ1-2; the D is unclear. V lost 7 bases to trimming and J lost 6 bases, with 9 bases between them. This CDR3 has 11 residues. Germline V gives CDR1 MNHNS, CDR2 SASEGT. CDR3 region: CASTSGNGYTF. The CDR3 DNA sequence: TGTGCCAGCACCTCAGGAAATGGCTACACCTTC.

A note on this clone: The identical CDR3 is also encoded by other nucleotide sequences in the sample. The chain uses TRBV2 and TRBJ2-1; 10 bases are shared with TRBD2. V lost 3 bases, J lost 6 bases, and 2 bases stayed unmatched. Germline V gives CDR1 SNHLY, CDR2 FYNNEI. The CDR3 contains 14 residues. CDR3 amino acids: CASSDGTSVNEQFF. CDR3 DNA: TGTGCCAGCAGTGATGGGACTAGCGTCAATGAGCAGTTCTTC.

This clone was recorded a few times. This sequence joins TRBV5-4 and TRBJ2-1; 8 nucleotides agree with TRBD2. The V and J ends lost 6 bases and 4 bases, in that order; junction bases with no gene match: 12. Germline CDR1 SGHNT, CDR2 YYREEE (reference sequence). The CDR3 spans 16 residues. CDR3 DNA sequence: TGTGCCAGCAACACCCAGAGGCCTAGCGGGTACAATGAGCAGTTCTTC. The encoded protein is CASNTQRPSGYNEQFF.

This clone was observed a handful of times. V is TRBV6-5 and J is TRBJ2-5; D is perhaps TRBD2 (6 bases). Between the trimmed V and J ends, which lost 4 bases and 4 bases, there was a span of 16 bases. CDR1 and CDR2 (germline): MNHEY, SVGAGI. CDR3 length: 15 residues. The CDR3 loop is CASSSRALGGETQYF. The CDR3, as DNA: TGTGCCAGCAGTTCGCGCGCCCTGGGGGGAGAGACCCAGTACTTC.

The chain couples TRBV7-9 to TRBJ1-2; TRBD1 agrees at 10 bases. V trimming: 4 bases; J trimming: 8 bases; junction bases outside the gene matches: 7. Germline CDR1 SEHNR, CDR2 FQNEAQ (reference sequence). CDR3 length: 14 amino acids. The CDR3 loop reads CASSSDRGRDGYTF. The CDR3 DNA is TGTGCCAGCAGCTCTGACAGGGGGCGCGACGGCTACACCTTC.